This entry lists 16 T cell receptor beta chains sequenced from one sample in a study of T cells in Graves' hyperthyroidism and ophthalmopathy. Template material for amplifying TCR beta CDR3 regions consisted of RNA transcripts. TCR CDR3 underwent first-round RT-PCR with the HTBI primer set. TCRdb re-called the multiplex PCR reads with MiXCR, one entry per CDR3 protein. The repertoire holds 500,000 to 750,000 distinct CDR3 sequences, with about 15% as singletons. The sample was blood. The receptors were sampled from a woman in her 30s with Graves' hyperthyroidism.

This clonotype was detected once. V gene TRBV2 combines with J gene TRBJ1-5, with D possibly matching TRBD1 (5 bases). This CDR3 is built from 14 residues. The germline gives CDR1 SNHLY, CDR2 FYNNEI. The ends were cut back, 6 bases at V and 7 bases at J, with 16 bases in the middle. This CDR3 reads CASRSRDWGQPQHF. CDR3 nucleotides: TGTGCCAGCAGATCGCGGGACTGGGGGCAGCCCCAGCATTTT. Full variable domain (outside the CDR3, taken from reference TRBV2 and TRBJ1-5): EPEVTQTPSHQVTQMGQEVILRCVPISNHLYFYWYRQILGQKVEFLVSFYNNEISEKSEIFDDQFSVERPDGSNFTLKIRSTKLEDSAMYFCASRSRDWGQPQHFGDGTRLSIL.

The genes are TRBV2 and TRBJ1-1, with TRBD1 as a possible D gene (5 bases). This CDR3 spans 16 amino acids. Trimming took 6 bases from V and 3 from J, leaving 20 bases between them. CDR1 is SNHLY and CDR2 is FYNNEI in the germline V gene. This chain's CDR3 is CASSQDPEGLDTEAFF. The CDR3, as DNA: TGTGCCAGCAGCCAAGATCCGGAGGGGTTGGACACTGAAGCTTTCTTT.

V usage is TRBV19 and J usage is TRBJ2-5; TRBD2 might be the D (7 bases). In germline, CDR1 is LNHDA, CDR2 SQIVND (reference sequence). The CDR3 has 13 amino acids. V lost 5 bases, J lost 6 bases, and 13 bases lay in between. The CDR3 region has the DNA TGTGCCAGTAGTCAGGGGAGGGAAAAGACCCAGTACTTC. This gives the protein CASSQGREKTQYF. Variable domain in full (rest from reference TRBV19 and TRBJ2-5): DGGITQSPKYLFRKEGQNVTLSCEQNLNHDAMYWYRQDPGQGLRLIYYSQIVNDFQKGDIAEGYSVSREKKESFPLTVTSAQKNPTAFYLCASSQGREKTQYFGPGTRLLVL.

This clonotype appeared many times. This sequence joins TRBV18 and TRBJ1-1; 7 nucleotides line up with TRBD1. Germline loops: CDR1 KGHSH, CDR2 LQKENI. This CDR3 has 14 amino acids. V lost 1 base to trimming and J lost 7 bases; unmatched junction nucleotides: 6. CDR3 amino acids: CASSPREGADEAFF. The CDR3 coding sequence is TGTGCCAGCTCACCACGGGAGGGGGCGGATGAAGCTTTCTTT.

In this sample, this clonotype turned up many times. This rearrangement joins TRBV7-9 to TRBJ2-7; 10 bases fit TRBD2. Germline trimming cut 7 bases from V and 2 bases from J; bases unmatched to any gene: 8. The CDR3 sequence is 15 residues long. CDR1 SEHNR and CDR2 FQNEAQ come from the germline V gene (reference sequence). In nucleotides, the CDR3 is TGTGCCAGCACCCTTAGCGGGAGGAGCGCCTACGAGCAGTACTTC. Translating gives CASTLSGRSAYEQYF.

This clonotype showed up just a few times. The J gene is TRBJ1-3, the V gene TRBV11-2, with D uncertain. CDR3 length: 14 amino acids. Per the germline V gene, CDR1 is SGHAT and CDR2 is FQNNGV. V was trimmed by 5 bases and J by 0 bases, leaving 8 bases between them. CDR3 DNA sequence: TGTGCCAGCAGCCTCCGAATCTCTGGAAACACCATATATTTT. Protein sequence: CASSLRISGNTIYF.

This clonotype came up many times. This rearrangement joins TRBV11-3 to TRBJ2-1; the match to TRBD2 covers 8 bases. CDR1 is SGHNT and CDR2 is YENEEA in the germline V gene. The V and J ends lost 1 base and 4 bases, in that order; junction bases with no gene match: 3. This CDR3 has 15 residues. The CDR3: CASSLGSGTYNEQFF. The CDR3 DNA follows: TGTGCCAGCAGCTTAGGTAGCGGGACATACAATGAGCAGTTCTTC.

This clonotype was recorded many times. The J gene is TRBJ2-7, the V gene TRBV29-1; perhaps TRBD1 as D (6 bases). CDR1 and CDR2 (germline): SQVTM, ANQGSEA. CDR3 length equals 15 residues. V was cut by 6 bases and J by 0 bases, with 18 bases left in between. CDR3 nucleotides: TGCAGCGTATTTCTAGGGGACACCAGCTCCTACGAGCAGTACTTC. Translating it yields CSVFLGDTSSYEQYF.

The genes are TRBV20-1 and TRBJ2-1; TRBD2 agrees at 12 bases. Germline lookup yields CDR1 DFQATT and CDR2 SNEGSKA (reference sequence). The CDR3 is 14 amino acids. V lost 8 bases to trimming and J lost 8 bases; unmatched junction nucleotides: 10. This CDR3 reads CSSARTSGKYEQFF. CDR3 coding DNA: TGCAGTTCCGCTAGGACTAGCGGGAAGTATGAGCAGTTCTTC.

This clonotype was observed at least ten times. This chain links TRBV6-2 or TRBV6-3 with TRBJ2-5, with 13 bases fitting TRBD2. This CDR3 spans 17 amino acids. Germline V gives CDR1 MNHEY, CDR2 SVGEGT. Trimming at V came to 5 bases and at J to 5 bases, leaving 11 bases not matched to a gene. CDR3 loop: CASSQTSGRPPAETQYF. Here the CDR3 DNA reads TGTGCCAGCAGTCAGACTAGCGGGAGGCCACCTGCGGAGACCCAGTACTTC.

This clonotype was seen repeatedly, ten times or more. This CDR3 is CAWSVSLGTMNTGELFF. CDR3 DNA: TGTGCCTGGAGTGTGAGCTTGGGGACGATGAACACCGGGGAGCTGTTTTTT. V gene TRBV30 combines with J gene TRBJ2-2, with D perhaps matching TRBD1 or TRBD2 (5 bases each). CDR3 length: 17 amino acids. V was clipped by 0 bases and J by 1 base, with 15 bases between them. Germline V gene sequence: CDR1 GTSNPN, CDR2 SVGIG (reference sequence).

This chain links TRBV6-1 with TRBJ2-7; TRBD1 is a possible D gene (6 bases). The last part of the DNA fits TRBJ2-1 better; the J call may be wrong. Germline V lookup: CDR1 MNHNS, CDR2 SASEGT. The CDR3 has 14 amino acids. CDR3 DNA sequence: TGTGCCAGCAAACGGACAGACGACTCCTACGAGCAGTTCTTC. This codes for CASKRTDDSYEQFF.

V gene TRBV4-1 combines with J gene TRBJ2-2; D gene unclear. The germline V and J ends were trimmed by 1 base and 6 bases, with 6 bases remaining between them. The CDR3 runs 13 residues. CDR1 is MGHRA, CDR2 YSYEKL, per germline. The CDR3 DNA reads as TGCGCCAGCAGCCAAGTAGTTTCCGGGGAGCTGTTTTTT. Its translation is CASSQVVSGELFF.

The table lists this clonotype with many counts. J is TRBJ1-2 and V is TRBV28; the D is unclear. The CDR3 sequence is 12 residues long. Germline lookup yields CDR1 MDHEN and CDR2 SYDVKM. V was cut by 6 bases and J by 5 bases, with 10 bases left in between. This CDR3 reads CASSEKPYGYTF. CDR3 bases: TGTGCCAGCAGCGAAAAGCCATATGGCTACACCTTC.

This clonotype was counted between two and nine times. The V and J genes are TRBV6-1 and TRBJ2-2; 9 bases map to TRBD2. CDR1 is MNHNS, CDR2 SASEGT, per germline. V lost 6 bases, J lost 6 bases, and 11 bases stayed unmatched. CDR3 length: 16 amino acids. The CDR3 coding sequence is TGTGCCAGCAGGGAGAGCGGCGGGAGGGGGGCCGGGGAGCTGTTTTTT. It encodes CASRESGGRGAGELFF.

This clonotype came up a few times. The chain is built from TRBV12-3 or TRBV12-4 and TRBJ2-7; TRBD1 or TRBD2 may be the D gene (6 bases each). CDR3 length equals 15 residues. V was trimmed by 2 bases and J by 3 bases, leaving 14 bases between them. In nucleotides, the CDR3 is TGTGCCAGCAGTTTAACTAGCAGGGGAGGCTACGAGCAGTACTTC. It yields the protein CASSLTSRGGYEQYF.